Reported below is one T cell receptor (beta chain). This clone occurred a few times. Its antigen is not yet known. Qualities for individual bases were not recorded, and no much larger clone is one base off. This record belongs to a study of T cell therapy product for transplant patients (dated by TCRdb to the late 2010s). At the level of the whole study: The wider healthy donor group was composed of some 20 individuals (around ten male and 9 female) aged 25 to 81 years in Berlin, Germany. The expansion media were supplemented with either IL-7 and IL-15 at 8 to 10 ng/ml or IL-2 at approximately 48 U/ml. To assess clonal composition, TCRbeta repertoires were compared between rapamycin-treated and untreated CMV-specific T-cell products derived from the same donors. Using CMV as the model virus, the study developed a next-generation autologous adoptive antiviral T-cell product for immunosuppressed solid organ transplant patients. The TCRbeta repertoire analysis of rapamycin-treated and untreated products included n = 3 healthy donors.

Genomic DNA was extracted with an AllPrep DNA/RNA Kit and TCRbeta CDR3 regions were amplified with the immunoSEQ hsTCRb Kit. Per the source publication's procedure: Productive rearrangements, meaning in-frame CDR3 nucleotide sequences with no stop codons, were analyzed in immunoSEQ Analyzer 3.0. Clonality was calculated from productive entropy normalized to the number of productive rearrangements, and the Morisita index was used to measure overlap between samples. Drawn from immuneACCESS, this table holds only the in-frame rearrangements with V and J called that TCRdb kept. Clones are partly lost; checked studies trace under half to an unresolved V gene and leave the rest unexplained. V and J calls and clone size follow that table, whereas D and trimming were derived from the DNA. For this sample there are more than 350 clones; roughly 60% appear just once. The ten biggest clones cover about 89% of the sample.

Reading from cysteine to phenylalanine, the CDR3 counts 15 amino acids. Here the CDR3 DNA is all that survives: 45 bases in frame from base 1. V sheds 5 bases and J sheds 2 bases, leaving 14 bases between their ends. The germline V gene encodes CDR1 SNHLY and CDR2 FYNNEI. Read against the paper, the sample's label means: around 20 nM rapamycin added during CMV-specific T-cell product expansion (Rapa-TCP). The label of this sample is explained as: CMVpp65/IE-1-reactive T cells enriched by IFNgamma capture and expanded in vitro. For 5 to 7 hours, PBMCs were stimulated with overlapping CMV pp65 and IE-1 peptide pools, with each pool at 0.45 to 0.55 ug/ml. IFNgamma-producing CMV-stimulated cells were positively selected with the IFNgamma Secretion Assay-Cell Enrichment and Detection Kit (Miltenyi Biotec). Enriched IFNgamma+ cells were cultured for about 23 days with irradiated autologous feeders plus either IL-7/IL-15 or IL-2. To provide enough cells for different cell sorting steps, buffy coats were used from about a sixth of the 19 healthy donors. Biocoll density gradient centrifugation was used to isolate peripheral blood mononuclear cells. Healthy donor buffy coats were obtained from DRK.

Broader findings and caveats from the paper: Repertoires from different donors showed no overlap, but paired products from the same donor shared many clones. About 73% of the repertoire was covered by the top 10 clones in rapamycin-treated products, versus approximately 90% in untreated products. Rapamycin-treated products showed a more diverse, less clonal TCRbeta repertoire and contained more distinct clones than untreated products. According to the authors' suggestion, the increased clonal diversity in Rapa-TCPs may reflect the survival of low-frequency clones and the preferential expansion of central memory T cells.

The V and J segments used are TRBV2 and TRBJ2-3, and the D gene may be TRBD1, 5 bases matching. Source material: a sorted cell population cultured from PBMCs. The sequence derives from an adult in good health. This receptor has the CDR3 CASSSGTGATDTQYF. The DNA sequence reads TGTGCCAGCAGTTCGGGCACTGGGGCCACAGATACGCAGTATTTT.